This T cell receptor (beta chain) came from a study of Ad26.COV2.S vaccination and SARS-CoV-2 variants. Treatment described: some 20 received Ad26.COV2.S at low or high dose, single or two shots; about five received placebo; per-sample allocation not given. Day 63 after the first injection of vaccine or placebo was the sampling time. CDR1 is SGHRS, CDR2 YFSETQ, per germline. The CDR3 has 13 amino acids. Trimming shortened V by 5 bases and J by 3 bases, and 12 bases separated the two germline ends. This clone was counted a single time. Other nucleotide sequences in the sample specify the same CDR3. Sequencing used immunoSEQ multiplex PCR; TCRdb keeps in-frame clones, though not all of them. The profile shows 350,000 to 550,000 clones, 89% of them singletons.

This receptor was taken from a person between 18 and 65 years old who received the Ad26.COV2.S COVID-19 vaccine or a placebo. The chain uses TRBV5-1 and TRBJ2-7; D is perhaps TRBD1 or TRBD2 (5 bases each). Material: peripheral blood, obtained in a trial of Ad26.COV2.S vaccine versus placebo. The CDR3 DNA follows: TGCGCCAGCAGTTCGGGGACCGTCTACGAGCAGTACTTC. Amino acids: CASSSGTVYEQYF.